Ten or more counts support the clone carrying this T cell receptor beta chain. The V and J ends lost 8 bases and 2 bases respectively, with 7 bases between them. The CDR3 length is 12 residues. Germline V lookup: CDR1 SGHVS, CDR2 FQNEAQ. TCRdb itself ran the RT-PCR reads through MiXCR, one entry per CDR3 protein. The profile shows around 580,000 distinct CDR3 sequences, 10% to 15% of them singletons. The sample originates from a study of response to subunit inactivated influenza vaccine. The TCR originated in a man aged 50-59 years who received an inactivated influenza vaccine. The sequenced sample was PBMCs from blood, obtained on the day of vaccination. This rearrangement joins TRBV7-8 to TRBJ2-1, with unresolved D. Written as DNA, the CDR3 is TGTGCCAGCTCACTGACCTACAATGAGCAGTTCTTC. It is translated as CASSLTYNEQFF.